This T cell receptor beta chain is from a study of identical twins (dated by TCRdb to about 2016). In terms of the full investigation: The study deep-sequenced TCR alpha and beta repertoires from monozygotic twins, unrelated adults of various ages and cord blood to test whether fetal clonotypes persist. To rule out contamination, the twin experiments were replicated at different times with different library preparation protocols.

Library preparation employed 5' RACE. The sequencer was an Illumina HiSeq 2000. Template switching added a universal primer binding site, and the final cDNA carried a unique molecular identifier that allowed TCR cDNA molecules to be counted accurately. First-strand cDNA for TCR alpha and beta chains was synthesized from specific primers in the conserved constant-segment region. To control for contamination, every cDNA library was double barcoded, receiving both a SMART-Mk sample barcode and Illumina barcodes. Two successive PCR steps introduced TruSeq adapter sequences along with Illumina sample barcodes. Sequencing of the TCR alpha and beta cDNA libraries was done on the Illumina HiSeq platform using custom primers. The published analysis was carried out like this. MiGEC was used to process raw reads and extract unique molecular identifiers, and MiXCR was used to find CDR3 positions. Recombination models were inferred per individual with the repgenHMM and IGoR tools using an EM algorithm. The analysis of shared clonotypes was done with the tcR package in R, with sharing normalized by the product of cloneset sizes. Out-of-frame nonproductive sequences were analyzed to study raw recombination free of thymic and clonal selection effects. The public reads were run again by TCRdb, first through fastp at Q25 and then through MiXCR, and only productive beta chains were kept. Entries that share a CDR3 protein sequence are merged under the most common genes and DNA. TCRdb's processing, not the authors' own work, is the source of the V and J calls. The sample table contains roughly 1.6 million distinct CDR3 sequences; only one count was recorded for about 32% of them. The top ten constitute approximately 0.25% of the sample.

Every donor in the study was a healthy Caucasian. On the study overall, not on this receptor specifically: Recombination models systematically underestimated out-of-frame TCR alpha sharing in monozygotic twins but agreed with sharing between unrelated individuals. Excess twin sharing in beta out-of-frame sequences was weaker because fewer shared sequences lowered the signal-to-noise ratio. Out-of-frame TCR alpha sequences shared between twins showed an excess of low generation-probability sequences compared with coincidental sharing between unrelated individuals. Conclusions relied on cross-sectional statistical analysis, since the same donors could not be followed over many years. Invariant T cells such as MAIT and iNKT could partly confound zero-insertion analyses, although diverse VJ usage argued against such confounding for most clonotypes. Abundant cord blood beta clonotypes carried fewer insertions; young adult naive repertoires showed a weaker similar trend, while memory repertoires showed none.

Concerning this clonotype itself: The specificity of this receptor is unknown. Base quality data are lacking; no much larger clone is found one base away.

Taken from the germline V gene, the CDR1 and CDR2 loops are SGHTA and FQGNSA. Relative to germline, V is 5 bases shorter and J is 6 bases shorter, with 5 bases between their ends. The cysteine opens and the phenylalanine closes a CDR3 of 11 amino acids. The DNA shown is the 33-base CDR3, in frame from base 1. The chain joins TRBV7-2 to TRBJ2-1; the D gene identity is not certain. Sequences were obtained from cord blood. This receptor was obtained from a newborn girl in good health. CDR3 sequence: CASSMLNEQFF. Here is the DNA: TGTGCCAGCAGCATGCTCAATGAGCAGTTCTTC.